This is a list of T cell receptor beta chains from one sample in a study of cytomegalovirus exposure and HLA in healthy donors. Here immunoSEQ multiplex PCR was the method, and the copy in TCRdb shows in-frame clones only, minus some. The sample includes some 93,000 clones, 55% to 70% of them seen just once. The sample comprised PBMCs. Receptors were obtained from a boy aged 10-17 years in good health and CMV-seropositive. Each CDR3 is given with its conserved first and last residue. A D gene is named only where the DNA matches it firmly. Clone size is given for some rows only: seen once, a few or many times, or a class if the clone is expanded.

j_gene	abundance	v_gene	d_gene	CDR3aa	CDR3nt
TRBJ2-3	.	TRBV23-1	.	CASSPTQTDTDTQYF	TGCGCCAGCAGTCCTACCCAAACCGACACAGATACGCAGTATTTT
TRBJ2-7	few	TRBV5-1	TRBD1	CASSLGDREGEQYF	TGCGCCAGCAGCTTGGGCGACAGGGAAGGCGAGCAGTACTTC
TRBJ1-5	.	TRBV18	TRBD1	CASSSDRNQPQHF	TGTGCCAGCTCATCGGACAGGAATCAGCCCCAGCATTTT
TRBJ2-4	.	TRBV5-1	.	CASSLEGAGNIQYF	TGCGCCAGCAGCTTGGAAGGGGCCGGAAACATTCAGTACTTC
TRBJ2-1	.	TRBV11-3	TRBD2	CASSPGTSVHNEQFF	TGTGCCAGCAGCCCCGGGACTAGCGTCCACAATGAGCAGTTCTTC
TRBJ2-7	.	TRBV27	.	CASRPNRAWDYEQYF	TGTGCCAGCAGGCCAAACAGGGCCTGGGACTACGAGCAGTACTTC
TRBJ1-5	.	TRBV2	TRBD1	CASRPKGQPFKPQHF	TGTGCCAGCAGACCAAAGGGACAGCCCTTTAAGCCCCAGCATTTT
TRBJ2-3	.	TRBV29-1	TRBD2	CSVEDYIAGGTTDTQYF	TGCAGCGTTGAAGATTACATAGCGGGAGGTACCACAGATACGCAGTATTTT
TRBJ1-4	.	TRBV18	.	CASSPLIPGANEKLFF	TGTGCCAGCTCACCATTAATCCCCGGGGCTAATGAAAAACTGTTTTTT
TRBJ2-7	.	TRBV9	TRBD1	CASSPSGTAMDEQYF	TGTGCCAGCAGCCCATCCGGGACAGCTATGGACGAGCAGTACTTC
TRBJ2-7	few	TRBV18	.	CASSPTTGSYEQYF	TGTGCCAGCTCACCTACCACCGGCTCCTACGAGCAGTACTTC
TRBJ1-5	few	TRBV5-8	.	CASSLDRGAYQPQHF	TGTGCCAGCAGCTTGGACCGGGGGGCTTATCAGCCCCAGCATTTT
TRBJ2-7	.	TRBV30	.	CAWRPLYGRAYEQYF	TGTGCCTGGAGACCCCTCTACGGGAGAGCCTACGAGCAGTACTTC
TRBJ2-7	few	TRBV15	TRBD2	CATSRTSGRAREQYF	TGTGCCACCAGCAGGACTAGCGGGAGGGCGAGGGAGCAGTACTTC
TRBJ1-5	.	TRBV7-2	.	CASSLAGVSNQPQHF	TGTGCCAGCAGCTTAGCAGGGGTTAGCAATCAGCCCCAGCATTTT
TRBJ2-3	few	TRBV7-2	TRBD2	CASSLEWREGPDTQYF	TGTGCCAGCAGCTTAGAATGGCGGGAGGGCCCAGATACGCAGTATTTT